The text below deals with one TCR beta chain. Its antigen is still unknown. The sample holds no much larger clone one base away, and base qualities are not on file. To demonstrate the VDJtools post-analysis software, the study profiled TCR beta repertoires from the peripheral blood of 10 to 15 young patients with multiple sclerosis. The multiple sclerosis patients were children and adolescents between roughly 6 and 16 years of age. V is reduced by 2 bases and J by 3 bases, leaving a spacing of 15 bases between them. Sequences DFQATT (CDR1) and SNEGSKA (CDR2) are obtained from the germline V gene (reference sequence). From the cysteine up to the phenylalanine, the CDR3 has a length of 15 residues. Only the CDR3 DNA stays, 45 bases, in frame from base 1. The data stem from a study of post-analysis software for immune sequencing data (dated by TCRdb to the mid-2010s). About the investigation overall: Recorded disease courses included relapsing-remitting, secondary progressive and progressive-relapsing multiple sclerosis, with some patients lacking subtype annotation. A subset of samples was prepared in parallel using single-end sample barcoding, then pooled and co-amplified after Illumina adapter ligation. Patient repertoires were compared against roughly 12 previously published healthy control repertoires from donors aged about 6 to 25 years.

Library creation used PCR. Instrument used: Illumina HiSeq 2500. Unique molecular identifiers were incorporated into TCR beta cDNA libraries to reduce PCR and sequencing biases. Every 1 to 10 million input T cells yielded approximately 500,000 cDNA molecules, meaning each molecule approximated one T cell. The patient libraries were prepared and sequenced with the same protocol used for the earlier healthy control dataset. Within a given batch, samples were prepared together, multiplexed and sequenced on the same HiSeq lane. From the authors' description of their analysis: MIGEC was used to process the raw barcoded reads, and molecular identifier groups with only a single read were discarded before consensus assembly and CDR3 extraction. Clonotype tables were post-analysed with VDJtools, and diversity was normalized by down-sampling all datasets to the smallest sample size. Repertoire overlap clustering matched CDR3 amino acid but not nucleotide sequences to correct batch-related cross-sample contamination. Through fastp at Q25 and MiXCR, TCRdb rebuilt clones from the public reads, retaining in-frame beta chains. Rows are unified per CDR3 protein, each entry keeping the most common DNA and genes. TCRdb, rather than the study authors, made the V and J calls. Counted in this sample were around 770,000 distinct CDR3 sequences; about 45% of them appeared once. Of the sample, 4.9% falls within the top ten clones.

Broad study findings and their caveats: Significantly higher frequencies in patients than in controls were found for several TRBV segments, including TRBV5-6, TRBV5-1 and TRBV20-1. The control group was slightly older than the multiple sclerosis patient group. Significantly lower normalized Chao1 diversity was found in multiple sclerosis patients than in controls, suggesting substantial peripheral T-cell clonal expansion. Direct clustering with F measure revealed strong co-clustering of samples prepared in the same batch, which led to a batch-effect correction.

The origin of this receptor is a girl aged 5 to 17 with multiple sclerosis. The chain couples TRBV20-1 to TRBJ2-3, with the D gene not clear enough to name. The sample taken for sequencing was blood. For the CDR3, the sequence is CSARPLVGVTDTQYF. The nucleotides read TGCAGTGCTAGACCCTTAGTTGGGGTTACAGATACGCAGTATTTT.